The 32 T cell receptor beta chains below all came from one sample that was sequenced in a study of blood T cell repertoires in COVID-19. Using immunoSEQ multiplex PCR, the repertoire was profiled, and TCRdb retains in-frame clones only, with some absent. The top ten hold about 2.5% of the sample, which has a few hundred thousand clones, 91% seen once. Material: peripheral blood. The receptors come from a person under 35 with COVID-19, enrolled during active disease.

This clone is a singleton in its sample. This chain connects TRBV12-3 or TRBV12-4 to TRBJ2-3, with TRBD2 as a possible D gene (6 bases). This CDR3 has 12 residues. The V end was cut by 10 bases, the J end by 2 bases, with 10 bases between. CDR3 region: CANSGLTDTQYF. The CDR3 DNA sequence: TGTGCCAATAGCGGACTCACAGATACGCAGTATTTT.

The CDR3, as DNA: TGCAGCGTTTCGGGCAGGGTTACAGATACGCAGTATTTT. Translating it yields CSVSGRVTDTQYF. This chain links TRBV29-1 with TRBJ2-3; D possibly corresponds to TRBD1 (5 bases). V was shortened by 5 bases and J by 3 bases, with 12 bases between the two germline ends. This CDR3 has 13 residues. Germline CDR1 and CDR2: SQVTM and ANQGSEA.

V usage is TRBV28 and J usage is TRBJ2-5; a weak D match, TRBD1 (6 bases). Germline CDR1 reads MDHEN; CDR2 reads SYDVKM. Trimming stripped 4 bases from V and 4 bases from J, with 19 bases between. This CDR3 is 16 amino acids long. In DNA, the CDR3 is TGTGCCAGCAGTTCCAGCGACCCCAACAGGGTAGAGACCCAGTACTTC. Its translation is CASSSSDPNRVETQYF.

V usage is TRBV9 and J usage is TRBJ2-1, with 8 nucleotides matching TRBD2. Germline loops: CDR1 SGDLS, CDR2 YYNGEE. Trimming removed 4 bases from V and 7 bases from J; junction bases left unmatched: 10. The CDR3 is 15 amino acids. The CDR3 reads CASSPRGTRENEQFF. The CDR3 DNA is TGTGCCAGCAGCCCGAGAGGGACTAGAGAAAATGAGCAGTTCTTC.

V gene TRBV5-6 combines with J gene TRBJ2-7; 7 positions agree with TRBD1. There are 14 residues in the CDR3. Per germline, CDR1 SGHDT and CDR2 YYEEEE. V shed 4 bases and J 6 bases; nucleotides not matched to a gene: 10. The CDR3 is CASSQDRSRTEQYF. CDR3 DNA: TGTGCCAGCAGCCAGGACAGGTCTAGGACCGAGCAGTACTTC. Drawing the rest from reference TRBV5-6 and TRBJ2-7, the complete variable domain is DAGVTQSPTHLIKTRGQQVTLRCSPKSGHDTVSWYQQALGQGPQFIFQYYEEEERQRGNFPDRFSGHQFPNYSSELNVNALLLGDSALYLCASSQDRSRTEQYFGPGTRLTVT.

This chain connects TRBV14 to TRBJ2-5; 7 bases are a match to TRBD1. The CDR3 spans 14 residues. After removal of 6 bases from V and 6 bases from J, the junction contained 10 bases not matched to a gene. Germline V gene data show CDR1 as SGHDN and CDR2 as FVKESK. The CDR3 loop reads CASRPTGSLKTQYF. In DNA, the CDR3 is TGTGCCAGCAGACCGACAGGGTCGTTGAAGACCCAGTACTTC.

V gene TRBV29-1 combines with J gene TRBJ2-1; 7 nucleotides line up with TRBD1. The CDR3 is made up of 13 amino acids. J gave up 2 bases and V 3 bases, and 1 base lay outside the gene matches. CDR1 SQVTM and CDR2 ANQGSEA come from the germline V gene. The CDR3 bases are TGCAGCGTTGATCAGGGGGCCTACAATGAGCAGTTCTTC. As protein: CSVDQGAYNEQFF.

This chain links TRBV18 with TRBJ1-2; 8 bases are shared with TRBD1. This CDR3 has 14 residues. The germline V gene encodes CDR1 KGHSH and CDR2 LQKENI. After removal of 8 bases from V and 5 bases from J, the junction contained 10 bases not matched to a gene. CDR3 nucleotide sequence: TGTGCCAGCCAGGGGACAGGCGACCTATATGGCTACACCTTC. This translates into CASQGTGDLYGYTF.

The V call is TRBV7-2, the J call TRBJ2-2; possible D gene TRBD1, 5 bases. The CDR3 is 15 amino acids. V was pared by 4 bases and J by 5 bases, with 14 bases between. The germline V gene encodes CDR1 SGHTA and CDR2 FQGNSA. The CDR3 reads CASSYQGVFTGELFF. The CDR3 bases are TGTGCCAGCAGCTACCAAGGGGTTTTTACCGGGGAGCTGTTTTTT. The full variable domain, in which reference TRBV7-2 and TRBJ2-2 provide the parts outside the CDR3, is GAGVSQSPSNKVTEKGKDVELRCDPISGHTALYWYRQSLGQGLEFLIYFQGNSAPDKSGLPSDRFSAERTGGSVSTLTIQRTQQEDSAVYLCASSYQGVFTGELFFGEGSRLTVL.

The chain joins TRBV5-6 to TRBJ2-2, with D tentatively TRBD1 (6 bases). Germline CDR1 SGHDT, CDR2 YYEEEE. Deletions cut 7 bases from V and 0 bases from J, with 13 bases between. The CDR3 totals 15 residues. The CDR3 nucleotides read TGTGCCAGCTTAGGGGGTAGGACGAACACCGGGGAGCTGTTTTTT. It yields the protein CASLGGRTNTGELFF.

The chain couples TRBV29-1 to TRBJ2-1; 9 bases are a match to TRBD2. CDR1 is SQVTM, CDR2 ANQGSEA, per germline. V shed 6 bases, J shed 8 bases, and the junction held 8 bases outside the gene matches. The CDR3 has 13 amino acids. In DNA, the CDR3 is TGCAGCGTGGGCGGGAGGGCGGTGGATGAGCAGTTCTTC. Protein: CSVGGRAVDEQFF.

Worth noting for this clone: One junction end does not reproduce the germline sequence, and a read error may be involved. V gene TRBV10-3 combines with J gene TRBJ1-2; perhaps TRBD1 as D (6 bases). The CDR3 runs to 13 residues. In germline, CDR1 is ENHRY, CDR2 SYGVKD. CDR3 sequence: CALSPTGEGGYTF. The CDR3 bases are TGTGCCCTCAGCCCGACAGGTGAGGGAGGCTACACCTTC.

The chain links TRBV6-5 to TRBJ2-6; D is perhaps TRBD1 (6 bases). The germline V gene has CDR1 MNHEY and CDR2 SVGAGI. V shed 6 bases and J shed 0 bases, with 9 bases lying between them. The CDR3 extends over 15 amino acids. CDR3: CASSLRGSGANVLTF. The CDR3 coding sequence is TGTGCCAGCAGCCTCAGGGGCTCTGGGGCCAACGTCCTGACTTTC.

V usage is TRBV4-1 and J usage is TRBJ1-6; no firm D call. V lost 1 base and J 10 bases, leaving 11 bases between the germline ends. The length of the CDR3 is 14 residues. Germline CDR1 is MGHRA and CDR2 is YSYEKL. The CDR3 spells CASSQVVMSSPLHF. DNA for the CDR3: TGCGCCAGCAGCCAAGTTGTAATGAGCTCACCCCTCCACTTT.

The chain uses TRBV3-1 (or the pseudogene TRBV3-2) and TRBJ2-7, with D perhaps TRBD1 (6 bases). The CDR3 has 15 amino acids. Germline loops: CDR1 LGHDT, CDR2 YNNKEL (reference sequence). V shed 5 bases and J shed 0 bases, with 14 bases lying between them. The CDR3 coding sequence is TGTGCCAGCAGCGCGAAAGGACAGCCCTCCTACGAGCAGTACTTC. This translates into CASSAKGQPSYEQYF.

The chain links TRBV2 to TRBJ2-1; 10 nucleotides align to TRBD2. Looked up from germline, CDR1 is SNHLY and CDR2 is FYNNEI. This CDR3 has 19 amino acids. With 6 bases clipped from V and 1 base from J, the junction kept 15 bases outside the gene matches. The CDR3 here is CASRVPSGRGGPSYNEQFF. The CDR3 nucleotides read TGTGCCAGCAGGGTTCCTAGCGGGAGAGGAGGGCCTTCCTACAATGAGCAGTTCTTC.

This sequence joins TRBV27 and TRBJ2-7; TRBD1 matches at 8 bases. Germline V gene lookup returns CDR1 MNHEY and CDR2 SMNVEV (reference sequence). The CDR3 loop spans 15 amino acids. The J segment lost 4 bases and the V segment lost 6 bases, leaving 11 bases of the junction unmatched. The CDR3 spells CASSRGTGAAYEQYF. In nucleotides, the CDR3 is TGTGCCAGCAGCCGGGGGACAGGAGCGGCATACGAGCAGTACTTC.

The V gene is TRBV7-8, the J gene TRBJ2-1; 9 bases are a match to TRBD2. CDR1 and CDR2 from the germline V gene are SGHVS and FQNEAQ. The CDR3 has 13 amino acids. Trimming removed 5 bases from V and 8 bases from J; junction bases left unmatched: 4. The CDR3 DNA follows: TGTGCCAGCAGCGTACTAGCGGGTTATGAGCAGTTCTTC. It specifies CASSVLAGYEQFF. The variable domain in full, with the rest retrieved from reference TRBV7-8 and TRBJ2-1, is GAGVSQSPRYKVAKRGQDVALRCDPISGHVSLFWYQQALGQGPEFLTYFQNEAQLDKSGLPSDRFFAERPEGSVSTLKIQRTQQEDSAVYLCASSVLAGYEQFFGPGTRLTVL.

The chain carries TRBV7-2 and TRBJ2-1; D is unclear. V was clipped by 1 base and J by 0 bases, with 7 bases between them. The CDR3 runs 15 residues. Germline V gives CDR1 SGHTA, CDR2 FQGNSA. The CDR3 DNA is TGTGCCAGCAGCTTAGTGGCGGACTCCTACAATGAGCAGTTCTTC. Its protein is CASSLVADSYNEQFF.

V usage is TRBV18 and J usage is TRBJ2-2; D might be TRBD2 (6 bases). This CDR3 region has 14 residues. Per the germline V gene, CDR1 is KGHSH and CDR2 is LQKENI. The V and J ends lost 8 bases and 5 bases respectively, with 15 bases between them. The CDR3 here is CASRLSAGTGELFF. The CDR3 bases are TGTGCCAGCCGCCTAAGTGCGGGGACCGGGGAGCTGTTTTTT.

This clone was detected only a few times. The V gene is TRBV6-1, the J gene TRBJ1-2; D might be TRBD1 (6 bases). This CDR3 contains 15 residues. The V gene's germline CDR1 is MNHNS and CDR2 SASEGT. V lost 2 bases and J lost 5, with 15 bases in between. The DNA of the CDR3 is TGTGCCAGCAGTGAATGGACAGCTTCAGGATATGGCTACACCTTC. This gives the protein CASSEWTASGYGYTF.

CDR3: CASSPRGEETQYF. DNA of the CDR3: TGCGCCAGCAGTCCGCGAGGAGAAGAGACCCAGTACTTC. The chain combines TRBV10-1 with TRBJ2-5; D remains ambiguous. From germline, CDR1 is WNHNN and CDR2 SYGVQD (reference sequence). This CDR3 contains 13 residues. V was trimmed by 5 bases and J by 3 bases, leaving 10 bases between them.

The chain joins TRBV14 to TRBJ2-1; tentative D call: TRBD2 (7 bases). This CDR3 is built from 15 residues. Trimming shortened V by 1 base and J by 9 bases, and 16 bases separated the two germline ends. The germline CDR1 and CDR2 sequences are SGHDN and FVKESK. The CDR3 DNA is TGTGCCAGCAGCCAAGTGGCCCTAGGGGGGGCTGAGCAGTTCTTC. Its translation: CASSQVALGGAEQFF. Using reference TRBV14 and TRBJ2-1 for the parts outside the CDR3, the full variable domain is EAGVTQFPSHSVIEKGQTVTLRCDPISGHDNLYWYRRVMGKEIKFLLHFVKESKQDESGMPNNRFLAERTGGTYSTLKVQPAELEDSGVYFCASSQVALGGAEQFFGPGTRLTVL.

The rearrangement links TRBV5-1 to TRBJ1-3; D gene ambiguous. Trimming left V 0 bases short and J 0 bases short, with 10 bases between. This CDR3 contains 16 residues. Germline V CDR1 and CDR2: SGHRS, YFSETQ. The CDR3 is CASSLAENFSGNTIYF. The CDR3, as DNA: TGCGCCAGCAGCTTGGCGGAGAATTTCTCTGGAAACACCATATATTTT.

The chain joins TRBV5-4 to TRBJ2-4; the D gene is possibly TRBD1 (7 bases). This CDR3 has 17 residues. Per germline, CDR1 SGHNT and CDR2 YYREEE (reference sequence). The V end was cut by 2 bases, the J end by 1 base, with 16 bases between. In nucleotides, the CDR3 is TGTGCCAGCAGCTTCCTGGAGGGGGCGACGGCCAAAAACATTCAGTACTTC. Translation: CASSFLEGATAKNIQYF. Complete variable domain (other parts from reference TRBV5-4 and TRBJ2-4): ETGVTQSPTHLIKTRGQQVTLRCSSQSGHNTVSWYQQALGQGPQFIFQYYREEENGRGNFPPRFSGLQFPNYSSELNVNALELDDSALYLCASSFLEGATAKNIQYFGAGTRLSVL.

The chain uses TRBV3-1 (or the pseudogene TRBV3-2) and TRBJ2-1; 8 bases match TRBD2. The CDR3 is 16 amino acids. V lost 5 bases to trimming and J lost 10 bases; unmatched junction nucleotides: 16. Germline CDR1 is LGHDT and CDR2 is YNNKEL (reference sequence). CDR3 nucleotide sequence: TGTGCCAGCAGCTCACACCCCGGGACTAGTGAGGGGGAGCAGTTCTTC. Its translation: CASSSHPGTSEGEQFF.

The rearrangement uses TRBV6-2 or TRBV6-3 and TRBJ1-4; D is possibly TRBD1 (5 bases). Trimming removed 2 bases from V and 5 bases from J, with 9 bases in between. This CDR3 is 14 amino acids long. CDR1 is MNHEY and CDR2 is SVGEGT in the germline V gene. CDR3 sequence reads: CASSYGTENEKLFF. The CDR3 region has the DNA TGTGCCAGCAGTTACGGGACTGAAAATGAAAAACTGTTTTTT.

This chain joins TRBV11-2 and TRBJ2-3; 8 bases align to TRBD2. Germline V lookup: CDR1 SGHAT, CDR2 FQNNGV. V was pared by 5 bases and J by 3 bases, with 7 bases of the junction left unmatched. The CDR3 loop spans 15 amino acids. The CDR3 nucleotides are TGTGCCAGCAGCGAAATAGCGGGATGGACAGATACGCAGTATTTT. Translated: CASSEIAGWTDTQYF.

The CDR3 region is CASSQRGGRTGELFF. The CDR3, as DNA: TGTGCCAGCAGCCAGCGGGGCGGGAGGACCGGGGAGCTGTTTTTT. The rearrangement joins TRBV3-1 (or the pseudogene TRBV3-2) to TRBJ2-2; TRBD2 agrees at 8 bases. The CDR3 extends over 15 amino acids. Germline V CDR1 and CDR2: LGHDT, YNNKEL (reference sequence). V shed 3 bases and J 5 bases; nucleotides not matched to a gene: 5.

The chain employs TRBV25-1 and TRBJ1-3; D is ambiguous. CDR1 is MGHDK and CDR2 is SYGVNS in the germline V gene. The V end lost 7 bases, the J end lost 4 bases, and 11 bases lay between the germline ends. CDR3 size: 13 residues. This CDR3 reads CASNSAGGNTIYF. In DNA, the CDR3 is TGTGCCAGCAACTCGGCAGGCGGAAACACCATATATTTT. Full variable domain (outside the CDR3, taken from reference TRBV25-1 and TRBJ1-3): EADIYQTPRYLVIGTGKKITLECSQTMGHDKMYWYQQDPGMELHLIHYSYGVNSTEKGDLSSESTVSRIRTEHFPLTLESARPSHTSQYLCASNSAGGNTIYFGEGSWLTVV.

The chain carries TRBV4-1 and TRBJ2-5; TRBD2 aligns across 12 bases. The CDR3 extends over 18 amino acids. Germline lookup yields CDR1 MGHRA and CDR2 YSYEKL. Trimming took 4 bases from V and 5 from J; bases not matched to a gene: 14. For the CDR3, the DNA is TGCGCCAGCAGCCTGGGACTAGCGGGTCTCCCGGGAGGTGAGACCCAGTACTTC. Translating gives CASSLGLAGLPGGETQYF.

The chain couples TRBV9 to TRBJ2-3; D is unclear. The V and J ends lost 4 bases and 0 bases respectively, with 6 bases between them. There are 13 residues in the CDR3. CDR1 SGDLS and CDR2 YYNGEE come from the germline V gene. The CDR3 DNA reads TGTGCCAGCAGCCTCTCTAGCACAGATACGCAGTATTTT. The encoded protein is CASSLSSTDTQYF.